This T cell receptor beta chain was captured by sequencing in a study of cytomegalovirus exposure and HLA in healthy donors. Looking at the study overall: The same platform as the approximately 670 first-cohort repertoires was used for the 120 validation repertoires, a later analysis reported. Study-wide results and caveats: According to reports, the classifier identified cytomegalovirus status with high specificity and sensitivity. Within the 100 to 150 validation repertoires, first-cohort TCR clusters tended to co-occur, according to a later analysis.

The length of the CDR3 is 14 residues. With 2 bases removed from V and 1 base from J, the gap between germline ends came to 8 bases. Looked up from germline, CDR1 is ENHRY and CDR2 is SYGVKD. The donors belonged to the roughly 110-subject validation cohort, separate from the approximately 670-subject first cohort. Profiled with immunoSEQ multiplex PCR; TCRdb holds only in-frame clones, not every one. The sample has 95,000 to 150,000 clones; about 96% are singletons. This clone was seen just once. Its antigen is as yet unknown. The receptor was derived from a young man in good health and CMV-seronegative. This rearrangement joins TRBV10-3 to TRBJ1-1; a possible D gene is TRBD1 (5 bases). Source material: PBMCs. CDR3 sequence (DNA): TGTGCCATCAGTGAGGCCGGACAGAACACTGAAGCTTTCTTT. This gives the protein CAISEAGQNTEAFF.